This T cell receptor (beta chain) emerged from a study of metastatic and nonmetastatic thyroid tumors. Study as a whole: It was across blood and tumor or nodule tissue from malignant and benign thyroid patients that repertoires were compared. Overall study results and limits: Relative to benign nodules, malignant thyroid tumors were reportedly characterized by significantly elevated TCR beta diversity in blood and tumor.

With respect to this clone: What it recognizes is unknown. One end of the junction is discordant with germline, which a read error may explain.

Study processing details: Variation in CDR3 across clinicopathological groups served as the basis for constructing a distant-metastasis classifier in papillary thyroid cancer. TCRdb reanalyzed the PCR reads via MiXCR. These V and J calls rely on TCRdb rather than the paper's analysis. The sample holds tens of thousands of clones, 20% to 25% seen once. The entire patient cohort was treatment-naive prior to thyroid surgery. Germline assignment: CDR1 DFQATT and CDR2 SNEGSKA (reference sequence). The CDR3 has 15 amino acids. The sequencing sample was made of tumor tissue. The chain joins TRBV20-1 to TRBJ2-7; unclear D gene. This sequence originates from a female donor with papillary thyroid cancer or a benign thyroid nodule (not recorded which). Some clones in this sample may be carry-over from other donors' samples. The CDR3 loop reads CSARDNRSTTYEQYF. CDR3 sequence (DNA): TGCAGTGCTAGAGATAACCGTAGTACAACCTACGAGCAGTACTTT.